This entry describes one TCR beta chain. Those enrolled, adults aged about 18 to 95 years, came from about two dozen US areas. Researchers sorted participants into cohorts using their self-reported clinical history. Exposed study participants had met a COVID-19 case within 2 weeks before entry. The sample belongs to a study of blood T cell repertoires in COVID-19. Per the study methods: By means of reference gene primer amplification, nucleated cell counts were estimated. Sequenced by immunoSEQ multiplex PCR; TCRdb stores in-frame clones only, minus some. V and J calls and clone size come straight from that table; D and trimming were deduced from the DNA. The sample lists 350,000 to 400,000 clones; roughly nine tenths were seen once. With V trimmed by 7 bases and J by 0 bases, 10 bases remained unmatched. This CDR3 region has 16 residues. The germline V gene encodes CDR1 MNHEY and CDR2 SMNVEV (reference sequence).

Sequencing input: PBMCs or T cells enriched from blood (not recorded which). J is TRBJ2-7 and V is TRBV27, with 9 bases that match TRBD2. The TCR was taken from a woman aged 40 to 50 who had been exposed to COVID-19. In nucleotides, the CDR3 is TGTGCCAGCAATGCTGCGACTAGCGGAAACTCCTACGAGCAGTACTTC. Protein: CASNAATSGNSYEQYF.